Shown below are 22 T cell receptor beta chains from a single sample sequenced in a study of shared clonotypes between healthy human individuals. Clones were read by immunoSEQ multiplex PCR, and TCRdb kept only the in-frame ones, dropping some. The sample consists of 2,500,000 or so clones, roughly 93% of them appearing once. What was sequenced was naive CD4+ T cells from PBMCs. Specified subset: CD45RA+ positively selected. These receptors were obtained from a man between 18 and 35 years old in good health. Some clones in this sample may be carry-over from other donors' samples.

The rearrangement links TRBV15 to TRBJ2-5; D remains ambiguous. The tail of the sequence fits TRBJ2-7 better, so the J call may be wrong. This CDR3 is built from 15 residues. CDR1 is LNHNV, CDR2 YYDKDF, per germline (reference sequence). The CDR3 here is CATSRDSTRSYEQYF. CDR3 sequence (DNA): TGTGCCACCAGCAGAGATAGTACCAGGTCCTACGAGCAGTACTTC.

J is TRBJ2-7 and V is TRBV11-3; D is unclear. Trimming removed 8 bases at V and 2 bases at J, with 10 bases between. Germline values: CDR1 SGHNT, CDR2 YENEEA. The CDR3 covers 12 residues. CDR3 coding DNA: TGTGCCAGCGGTCGCGGCGCCTACGAGCAGTACTTC. It yields the protein CASGRGAYEQYF.

The chain carries TRBV5-1 and TRBJ2-3, with D perhaps matching TRBD2 (5 bases). CDR3 length equals 14 residues. V lost 4 bases to trimming and J lost 5 bases, with 14 bases between them. CDR1 is SGHRS and CDR2 is YFSETQ in the germline V gene. CDR3 DNA sequence: TGCGCCAGCAGCATCGGACTGAACAGAGATACGCAGTATTTT. Translation gives CASSIGLNRDTQYF.

The chain has TRBV6-5 and TRBJ2-1; tentatively, D is TRBD1 (6 bases). Between the trimmed V and J ends, which lost 2 bases and 4 bases, there was a span of 12 bases. This CDR3 comprises 15 residues. Germline V gene data show CDR1 as MNHEY and CDR2 as SVGAGI. This CDR3 is CASSYLGGHYNEQFF. The CDR3 bases are TGTGCCAGCAGTTACCTTGGGGGCCATTACAATGAGCAGTTCTTC.

The chain uses TRBV28 and TRBJ1-1; 8 nucleotides match TRBD1. Trimming took 5 bases from V and 4 from J; bases not matched to a gene: 12. The CDR3 extends over 16 amino acids. Germline loops: CDR1 MDHEN, CDR2 SYDVKM. The chain's CDR3 is CASSRQGKRLSTEAFF. CDR3 sequence (DNA): TGTGCCAGCAGTCGACAGGGGAAAAGGTTGAGCACTGAAGCTTTCTTT.

A single count supports this clone. This sequence joins TRBV5-1 and TRBJ2-1, with 10 bases that match TRBD2. Unmatched junction bases numbered 9, after V lost 2 bases and J lost 7 bases. Germline lookup yields CDR1 SGHRS and CDR2 YFSETQ. The CDR3 is made up of 16 amino acids. The CDR3 protein is CASSFGLAGVENEQFF. Here the CDR3 DNA reads TGCGCCAGCAGCTTCGGTCTAGCGGGAGTGGAGAATGAGCAGTTCTTC. Drawing the rest from reference TRBV5-1 and TRBJ2-1, the complete variable domain is KAGVTQTPRYLIKTRGQQVTLSCSPISGHRSVSWYQQTPGQGLQFLFEYFSETQRNKGNFPGRFSGRQFSNSRSEMNVSTLELGDSALYLCASSFGLAGVENEQFFGPGTRLTVL.

The chain uses TRBV2 and TRBJ1-2; 10 nucleotides match TRBD1. Germline lookup yields CDR1 SNHLY and CDR2 FYNNEI. Trimming at V came to 6 bases and at J to 5 bases, leaving 3 bases not matched to a gene. CDR3 length: 13 amino acids. CDR3 nucleotides: TGTGCCAGCAGGACAGGGGGCCTGTATGGCTACACCTTC. It yields the protein CASRTGGLYGYTF.

The chain links TRBV7-8 to TRBJ2-5, with D unclear. Germline V lookup: CDR1 SGHVS, CDR2 FQNEAQ. The CDR3 consists of 14 residues. Trimming took off 4 bases at V and 0 bases at J, with 9 bases between the two ends. CDR3 amino acids: CASSYRTNQETQYF. CDR3 coding DNA: TGTGCCAGCAGCTACCGGACCAACCAAGAGACCCAGTACTTC.

The chain employs TRBV28 and TRBJ1-2; D not resolved. Trimming took 5 bases from V and 5 from J, leaving 18 bases between them. This CDR3 is 15 amino acids long. Looked up from germline, CDR1 is MDHEN and CDR2 is SYDVKM. The CDR3 here is CASSPWPNLGYGYTF. The CDR3 DNA is TGTGCCAGCAGTCCGTGGCCTAACCTTGGGTATGGCTACACCTTC.

J is TRBJ1-1 and V is TRBV6-1; D may be TRBD1 (5 bases). V lost 5 bases to trimming and J lost 8 bases, with 9 bases between them. The germline V gene has CDR1 MNHNS and CDR2 SASEGT. This CDR3 is 11 amino acids long. The DNA for the CDR3 is TGTGCCAGCAGTCCCCGGGACGAAGCTTTCTTT. Protein sequence: CASSPRDEAFF.

This clone was counted between two and nine times. The chain has TRBV21-1 and TRBJ2-2; the table's D call, TRBD2, was not checked against the DNA. TRBV21-1 is an annotated pseudogene. The CDR3 runs to 13 residues. CDR3: CASTFGLQRELFF. CDR3 in DNA: TGTGCCAGCACCTTTGGACTCCAAAGGGAGCTGTTTTTT.

About this clone: In the same sample, other DNA sequences code for this CDR3. This chain connects TRBV20-1 to TRBJ2-5, with D maybe TRBD2 (6 bases). Germline V gene sequence: CDR1 DFQATT, CDR2 SNEGSKA (reference sequence). CDR3 length equals 11 residues. The V end lost 6 bases, the J end lost 5 bases, and 10 bases lay between the germline ends. DNA for the CDR3: TGCAGTGCCGCTGGGGGGGAGACCCAGTACTTC. This gives the protein CSAAGGETQYF.

The chain employs TRBV7-8 and TRBJ2-3; the match to TRBD2 covers 10 bases. Trimming took 1 base from V and 3 from J; bases not matched to a gene: 4. The CDR3 covers 16 residues. In germline, CDR1 is SGHVS, CDR2 FQNEAQ. This chain's CDR3 is CASSLGSSGRTDTQYF. The CDR3, as DNA: TGTGCCAGCAGCTTAGGTTCTAGCGGGAGAACAGATACGCAGTATTTT.

The chain employs TRBV7-2 and TRBJ2-7; TRBD1 agrees at 7 bases. The trim removed 4 bases at V and 6 bases at J, leaving 12 bases unmatched. Germline V gives CDR1 SGHTA, CDR2 FQGNSA. The CDR3 covers 15 residues. The CDR3 DNA reads TGTGCCAGCAGCTCAGCCCCCGGGACAGAGTCCGAGCAGTACTTC. This sequence encodes CASSSAPGTESEQYF.

The rearrangement joins TRBV18 to TRBJ2-7; D not certain. The germline V gene has CDR1 KGHSH and CDR2 LQKENI. Trimming shortened V by 2 bases and J by 3 bases, and 5 bases separated the two germline ends. The CDR3 totals 12 residues. CDR3 nucleotide sequence: TGTGCCAGCTCACCAAACGGCTACGAGCAGTACTTC. Translated: CASSPNGYEQYF.

This clone appeared a single time. Other DNA sequences in the same sample also yield this CDR3. In DNA, the CDR3 is TGTGCCAGCAGTCTGGGACAGGGAGGGGGCTACACCTTC. Amino acid sequence: CASSLGQGGGYTF. The rearrangement joins TRBV28 to TRBJ1-2, with 9 bases lining up with TRBD1. This CDR3 comprises 13 residues. CDR1 and CDR2 (germline): MDHEN, SYDVKM. The V and J ends lost 5 bases and 8 bases, in that order; junction bases with no gene match: 6.

The V gene is TRBV2, the J gene TRBJ1-1; D remains ambiguous. The CDR3 has 13 amino acids. The germline gives CDR1 SNHLY, CDR2 FYNNEI. V lost 3 bases and J lost 1, with 6 bases in between. The CDR3 is CASSDMGNTEAFF. CDR3 DNA: TGTGCCAGCAGTGATATGGGGAACACTGAAGCTTTCTTT.

The chain recombines TRBV6-6 with TRBJ2-7, with TRBD1 matching over 10 bases. The V segment lost 2 bases and the J segment 2 bases; nucleotides outside the gene matches: 6. CDR3 length: 16 residues. The germline CDR1 and CDR2 sequences are MNHNY and SVGAGI (reference sequence). The DNA for the CDR3 is TGTGCCAGCAGTTACGCCACCGGGACAGGGGCCTACGAGCAGTACTTC. Its translation: CASSYATGTGAYEQYF.

CDR3 protein: CASSPLMSRTFHNEQFF. CDR3 bases: TGTGCCAGCAGTCCTCTCATGTCTCGGACTTTCCACAATGAGCAGTTCTTC. V is TRBV28 and J is TRBJ2-1; D is possibly TRBD2 (5 bases). Trimming left V 5 bases short and J 5 bases short, with 22 bases between. The CDR3 runs 17 residues. Germline assignment: CDR1 MDHEN and CDR2 SYDVKM.

The chain uses TRBV5-4 and TRBJ2-7; D is possibly TRBD2 (6 bases). V was cut by 2 bases and J by 4 bases, with 16 bases left in between. The germline V gene encodes CDR1 SGHNT and CDR2 YYREEE (reference sequence). CDR3 length: 15 residues. The CDR3 coding sequence is TGTGCCAGCAGCTTAAGCCACGGGAGAGGGTACGAGCAGTACTTC. It is translated as CASSLSHGRGYEQYF.

This clone was recorded a few times. V is TRBV5-4 and J is TRBJ1-1; D call uncertain. Trimming pared 1 base from V and 1 base from J, leaving 5 bases between. Germline V gives CDR1 SGHNT, CDR2 YYREEE (reference sequence). The CDR3 consists of 13 residues. CDR3 residues: CASSLRENTEAFF. The CDR3, as DNA: TGTGCCAGCAGCTTGAGGGAGAACACTGAAGCTTTCTTT.

This chain links TRBV6-5 with TRBJ2-1; 9 nucleotides align to TRBD2. V lost 5 bases, J lost 7 bases, and 6 bases stayed unmatched. Germline V CDR1 and CDR2: MNHEY, SVGAGI. The CDR3 sequence is 14 residues long. CDR3 bases: TGTGCCAGCAGTCCCGGGACTAGCAAGAATGAGCAGTTCTTC. Translating gives CASSPGTSKNEQFF.